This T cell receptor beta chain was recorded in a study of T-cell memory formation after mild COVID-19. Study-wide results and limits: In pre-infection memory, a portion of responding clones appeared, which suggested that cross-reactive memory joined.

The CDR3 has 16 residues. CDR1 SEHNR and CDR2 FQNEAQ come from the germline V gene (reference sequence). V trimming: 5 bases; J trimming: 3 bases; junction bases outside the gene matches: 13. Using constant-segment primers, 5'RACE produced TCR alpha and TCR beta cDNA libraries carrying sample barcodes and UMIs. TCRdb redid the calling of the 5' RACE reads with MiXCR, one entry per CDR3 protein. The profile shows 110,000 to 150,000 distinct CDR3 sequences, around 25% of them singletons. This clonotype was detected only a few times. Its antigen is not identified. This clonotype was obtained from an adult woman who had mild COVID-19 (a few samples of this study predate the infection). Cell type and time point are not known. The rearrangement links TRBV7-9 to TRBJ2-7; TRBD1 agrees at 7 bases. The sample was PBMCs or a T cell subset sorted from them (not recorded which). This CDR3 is CASSLIGQVGNYEQYF. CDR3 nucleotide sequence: TGTGCCAGCAGCCTAATCGGACAGGTTGGTAACTACGAGCAGTACTTC.